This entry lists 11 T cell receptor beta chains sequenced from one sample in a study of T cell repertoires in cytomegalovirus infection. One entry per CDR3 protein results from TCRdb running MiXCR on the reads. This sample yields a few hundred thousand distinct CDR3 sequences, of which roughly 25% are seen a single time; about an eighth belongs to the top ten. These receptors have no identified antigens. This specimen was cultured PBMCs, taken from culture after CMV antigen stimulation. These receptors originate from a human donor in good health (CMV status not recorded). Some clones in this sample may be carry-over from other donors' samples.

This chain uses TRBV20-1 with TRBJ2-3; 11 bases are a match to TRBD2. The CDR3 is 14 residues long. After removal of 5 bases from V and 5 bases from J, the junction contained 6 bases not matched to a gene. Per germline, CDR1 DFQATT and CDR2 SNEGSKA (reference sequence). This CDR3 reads CSAGGLAELDTQYF. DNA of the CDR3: TGCAGTGCTGGGGGACTAGCGGAGCTAGATACGCAGTATTTT.

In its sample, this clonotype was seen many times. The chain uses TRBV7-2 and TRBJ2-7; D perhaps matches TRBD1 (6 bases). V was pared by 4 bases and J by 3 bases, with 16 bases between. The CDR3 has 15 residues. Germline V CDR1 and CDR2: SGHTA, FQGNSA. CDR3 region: CASSWGPALNYEQYF. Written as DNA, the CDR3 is TGTGCCAGCAGCTGGGGGCCGGCTCTTAACTACGAGCAGTACTTC.

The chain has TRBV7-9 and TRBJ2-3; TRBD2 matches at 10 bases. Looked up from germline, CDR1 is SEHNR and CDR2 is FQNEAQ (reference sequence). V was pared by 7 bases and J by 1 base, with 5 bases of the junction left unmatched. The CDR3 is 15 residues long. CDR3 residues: CASNPGLAGTDTQYF. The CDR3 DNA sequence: TGTGCCAGCAACCCTGGACTAGCGGGCACAGATACGCAGTATTTT.

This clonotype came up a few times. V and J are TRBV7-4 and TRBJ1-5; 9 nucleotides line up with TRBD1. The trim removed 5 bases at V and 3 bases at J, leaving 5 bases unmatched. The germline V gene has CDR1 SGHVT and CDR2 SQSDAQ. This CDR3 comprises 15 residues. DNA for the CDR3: TGTGCCAGCAGCCTGACAGGGGGGGCCAATCAGCCCCAGCATTTT. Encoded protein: CASSLTGGANQPQHF.

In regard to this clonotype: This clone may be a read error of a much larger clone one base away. CDR3 in amino acids: CTSSPGDRSTLNYGYTF. For the CDR3, the DNA is TGTACCAGCAGCCCGGGGGACAGGTCCACCCTCAACTATGGCTACACCTTC. V is TRBV11-3 and J is TRBJ1-2, with 8 bases aligning to TRBD1. The length of the CDR3 is 17 residues. CDR1 SGHNT and CDR2 YENEEA come from the germline V gene.

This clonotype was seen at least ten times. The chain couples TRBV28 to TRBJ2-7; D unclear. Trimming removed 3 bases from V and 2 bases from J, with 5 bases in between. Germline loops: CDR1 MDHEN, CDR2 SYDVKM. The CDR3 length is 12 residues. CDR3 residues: CASSFPTYEQYV. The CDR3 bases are TGTGCCAGCAGTTTCCCCACCTACGAGCAGTACGTC.

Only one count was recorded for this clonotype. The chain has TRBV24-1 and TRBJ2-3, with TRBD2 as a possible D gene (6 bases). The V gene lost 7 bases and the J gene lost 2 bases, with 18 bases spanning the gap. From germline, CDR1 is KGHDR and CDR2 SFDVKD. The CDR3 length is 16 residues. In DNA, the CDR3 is TGTGCCACCAGCCCCCAGGAGGGCAGGGACACAGATACGCAGTATTTT. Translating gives CATSPQEGRDTDTQYF.

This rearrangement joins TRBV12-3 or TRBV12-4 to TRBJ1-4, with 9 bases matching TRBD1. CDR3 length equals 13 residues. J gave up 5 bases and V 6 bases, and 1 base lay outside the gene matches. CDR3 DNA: TGTGCCAGCAGAGACAGGGGGAATGAAAAACTGTTTTTT. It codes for CASRDRGNEKLFF.

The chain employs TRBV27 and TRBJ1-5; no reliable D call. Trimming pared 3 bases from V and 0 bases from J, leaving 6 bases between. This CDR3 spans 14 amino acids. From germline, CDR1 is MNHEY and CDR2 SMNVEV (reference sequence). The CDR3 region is CASSFVNSNQPQHF. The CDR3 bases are TGTGCCAGCAGTTTCGTAAATAGCAATCAGCCCCAGCATTTT.

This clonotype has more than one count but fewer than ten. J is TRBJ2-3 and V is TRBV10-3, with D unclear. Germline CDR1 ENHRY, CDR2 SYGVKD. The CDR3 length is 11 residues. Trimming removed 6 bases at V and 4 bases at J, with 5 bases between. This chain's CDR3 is CAIRLADTQYF. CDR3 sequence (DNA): TGTGCCATCAGATTAGCAGATACGCAGTATTTT.

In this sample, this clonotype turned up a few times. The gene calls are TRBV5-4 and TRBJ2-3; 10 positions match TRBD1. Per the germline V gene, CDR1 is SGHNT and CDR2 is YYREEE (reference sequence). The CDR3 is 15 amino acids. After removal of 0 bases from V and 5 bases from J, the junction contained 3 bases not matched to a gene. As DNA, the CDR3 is TGTGCCAGCAGCTTGGGACAGGGGGCGGTAGATACGCAGTATTTT. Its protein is CASSLGQGAVDTQYF.